This paragraph covers one T cell receptor beta chain sequence. This clone occurred a few times. Its antigen has not been determined. It has no much larger one-base neighbor in the sample; base qualities were not kept. The library was built by means of the immunoSEQ multiplex PCR assay. RNA was extracted from all samples and reverse transcribed into cDNA, which served as template for TCR sequencing. SuperScript III was used to make first-strand cDNA, primed with a 2:1 mix of oligo-dT and random hexamers. A synthetic immune receptor repertoire was used to gauge amplification bias, and whatever bias remained was removed computationally. The paper's processing steps were these. After raw reads were preprocessed to remove errors, the CDR3 was defined following IMGT conventions as running from the conserved cysteine to phenylalanine. To get clonality, Shannon entropy was normalized by log2 of the number of productive unique TCRs and the result was subtracted from 1. Whether each scalp clone was CD4 or CD8 was inferred by checking scalp TCRbeta sequences against the CD4 and CD8 repertoires from sorted blood. TCRdb retrieved this table from immuneACCESS and kept in-frame rearrangements only. Not all clones are present; in checked studies, unresolved V genes account for under half, and no reason is known for the remainder. For V, J and clone size, that table is used; D and trimming come from the DNA. The sample table holds roughly 250,000 clones, of which around 67% were seen once. Clones ranked in the top ten supply around 1.2% of the sample.

This entry belongs to a study of CD8+ T cells in alopecia areata (dated by TCRdb to between 2018 and 2020). Broadly, across the study: Treated patients were enrolled in an open-label pilot trial of oral tofacitinib, 5 to 10 mg twice daily, for moderate-to-severe alopecia areata. Scalp clonality was compared across normal scalp (n=4), patchy alopecia areata scalp (n=8), and alopecia totalis/universalis scalp (n=8). Biopsies were taken from tofacitinib-treated patients at baseline and at 4 and 24 weeks of treatment, and a later scalp biopsy was taken in several of the tofacitinib-treated patients. TCRbeta CDR3 regions were amplified by immunoSEQ multiplex PCR with 35 Vbeta forward and 13 Jbeta reverse primers. The study used high-throughput TCRbeta sequencing to examine T cell clonal expansion in alopecia areata, in both the C3H/HeJ mouse model and human patients. Tofacitinib was given for 6 to 18 months, followed by 6 months of follow-up off drug to assess delayed response and recurrence. The RNA source kit depended on sample type: the PAXgene miRNA kit for fixed scalp, the miRNeasy kit for PBMCs, and the RNeasy kit for mouse skin. On the human side, TCRbeta sequencing was run on scalp tissue and on sorted CD4+ and CD8+ peripheral blood T cells from healthy controls and from alopecia areata patients with either patchy or totalis/universalis disease. Study-wide findings and limitations: Unlike mouse skin, where gammadelta T cells dominate, normal human skin contains resident alphabeta T cells that get sequenced too, which complicates analysis of the scalp TCR repertoire. Shared TCR sequences between patients were less evident than in mice, which may be partly attributable to HLA diversity in the patient population. Higher clonality and more expanded CD8+ clones were observed in lesional scalp than in normal scalp, particularly in alopecia totalis/universalis, a finding suggestive of antigenic drive.

The CDR3 starts with the cysteine, ends with the phenylalanine, and has 16 residues. CDR3 DNA is the only sequence kept; it has 48 bases, read in frame from the first base. The germline V gene sets CDR1 to ENHRY and CDR2 to SYGVKD. Trimmed from V: 6 bases; trimmed from J: 2 bases; junction bases lacking a gene match: 8. Per the publication, the time point label means: baseline before oral tofacitinib. From alopecia areata patients, peripheral blood was collected along with lesional scalp punch biopsies. PBMCs were isolated by density centrifugation and stained for CD3, CD4 and CD8, and CD4+ and CD8+ T cells were sorted on a FACSAria.

This receptor was identified in a human donor with alopecia areata. The sequenced sample was CD4+ T cells sorted from blood, obtained at week 0. The chain couples TRBV10-3 to TRBJ2-5; 11 bases in the middle match TRBD1. The CDR3 reads as follows: CAIRDGTGGGQETQYF. DNA sequence: TGTGCCATCAGAGACGGGACAGGGGGTGGACAAGAGACCCAGTACTTC.